The clone carrying this T cell receptor beta chain has a handful of counts. MiXCR, run by TCRdb on the 5' RACE reads, gives a single entry per CDR3 protein. The sample comprises approximately 340,000 distinct CDR3 sequences, roughly 14% of which are singletons, and 0.85% to 1.4% rests with the top ten. This sample was included in a study of CD8 T cells in ankylosing spondylitis. Germline-derived CDR1 and CDR2 are SEHNR and FQNEAQ (reference sequence). J lost 10 bases, V lost 5 bases, and 10 bases had no gene match. CDR3 length equals 15 residues. The source is a male donor with ankylosing spondylitis or in good health (not recorded which). Sequencing was performed on blood, either unsorted or a sorted T cell fraction (not recorded which). The chain has TRBV7-9 and TRBJ2-1, with 11 bases identical to TRBD2. In DNA, the CDR3 is TGTGCCAGCAGCAGAGCAACTAGCGGGAGAGAAGAGCAGTTCTTC. Protein: CASSRATSGREEQFF.